The 13 T cell receptor beta chains listed next were all sequenced from one sample in a study of shared clonotypes between healthy human individuals. Positively selected for CCR7, the CD45RO-negative cells used as naive CD8 cells excluded terminally differentiated effector memory CD45RA+ cells. Profiled with immunoSEQ multiplex PCR; TCRdb holds only in-frame clones, not every one. The table shows approximately 2,200,000 clones, with roughly 91% occurring only once. Sequenced sample: naive CD8+ T cells from PBMCs. Source of these receptors: a man younger than 35 in good health. Some clones in this sample may be carry-over from other donors' samples.

This chain connects TRBV15 to TRBJ2-1, with D possibly being TRBD1 (6 bases). The CDR3 runs 13 residues. Germline lookup yields CDR1 LNHNV and CDR2 YYDKDF (reference sequence). Trimming left V 3 bases short and J 9 bases short, with 12 bases between. The CDR3, as DNA: TGTGCCACCAGCAGCATTACAGGGATTGAGCAGTTCTTC. This encodes CATSSITGIEQFF. Complete variable domain (other parts from reference TRBV15 and TRBJ2-1): DAMVIQNPRYQVTQFGKPVTLSCSQTLNHNVMYWYQQKSSQAPKLLFHYYDKDFNNEADTPDNFQSRRPNTSFCFLDIRSPGLGDTAMYLCATSSITGIEQFFGPGTRLTVL.

The chain employs TRBV28 and TRBJ1-2, with no clear D. The V end was cut by 2 bases, the J end by 6 bases, with 10 bases between. CDR1 is MDHEN and CDR2 is SYDVKM in the germline V gene. This CDR3 contains 13 residues. The CDR3 loop is CASSLESFHGYTF. Here the CDR3 DNA reads TGTGCCAGCAGTTTAGAGTCTTTCCATGGCTACACCTTC.

The chain recombines TRBV9 with TRBJ2-5; 9 bases are a match to TRBD2. Losses at the gene ends were 2 bases for V and 5 bases for J; bases not matched to a gene: 13. Germline CDR1 reads SGDLS; CDR2 reads YYNGEE. The CDR3 length is 17 residues. CDR3 region: CASSVTETSGRRETQYF. The CDR3 coding sequence is TGTGCCAGCAGCGTTACAGAGACTAGCGGCAGGCGGGAGACCCAGTACTTC. Supplemented by reference TRBV9 and TRBJ2-5, the full variable domain reads DSGVTQTPKHLITATGQRVTLRCSPRSGDLSVYWYQQSLDQGLQFLIQYYNGEERAKGNILERFSAQQFPDLHSELNLSSLELGDSALYFCASSVTETSGRRETQYFGPGTRLLVL.

The chain joins TRBV28 to TRBJ2-7, with 7 bases matching TRBD1. The CDR3 loop spans 15 amino acids. The germline V gene has CDR1 MDHEN and CDR2 SYDVKM. J was trimmed by 1 base and V by 2 bases; bases with no gene match: 5. CDR3 sequence: CASSLVRDSSYEQYF. CDR3 bases: TGTGCCAGCAGTTTAGTCCGGGACAGTTCCTACGAGCAGTACTTC. The entire variable domain, with the rest obtained from reference TRBV28 and TRBJ2-7, is as follows: DVKVTQSSRYLVKRTGEKVFLECVQDMDHENMFWYRQDPGLGLRLIYFSYDVKMKEKGDIPEGYSVSREKKERFSLILESASTNQTSMYLCASSLVRDSSYEQYFGPGTRLTVT.

The rearrangement joins TRBV29-1 to TRBJ2-7, with 7 positions matching TRBD1. V lost 1 base to trimming and J lost 3 bases; unmatched junction nucleotides: 3. Per germline, CDR1 SQVTM and CDR2 ANQGSEA. The CDR3 is 13 amino acids. The CDR3 nucleotides are TGCAGCGTTGAAGGGAGACAGGGCTACGAGCAGTACTTC. Its translation: CSVEGRQGYEQYF.

J is TRBJ1-3 and V is TRBV2; D uncertain. Germline-derived CDR1 and CDR2 are SNHLY and FYNNEI. CDR3 length equals 13 residues. The V end was cut by 3 bases, the J end by 3 bases, with 6 bases between. Here the CDR3 reads CASSDNFGNTIYF. Here the CDR3 DNA reads TGTGCCAGCAGTGACAACTTTGGAAACACCATATATTTT. Based on the CDR3 plus reference TRBV2 and TRBJ1-3, the full variable domain is EPEVTQTPSHQVTQMGQEVILRCVPISNHLYFYWYRQILGQKVEFLVSFYNNEISEKSEIFDDQFSVERPDGSNFTLKIRSTKLEDSAMYFCASSDNFGNTIYFGEGSWLTVV.

CDR3 nucleotide sequence: TGTGCCAGCGGGGACAGGGGGGGCGAGCAGTACTTC. The encoded protein is CASGDRGGEQYF. The J gene is TRBJ2-7, the V gene TRBV6-5, with TRBD1 matching 11 bases. The ends lost 8 bases at V and 6 bases at J; junction bases unmatched: 3. Per the germline V gene, CDR1 is MNHEY and CDR2 is SVGAGI. The CDR3 length is 12 residues.

CDR3 region: CASSLGLAGGPYQETQYF. In nucleotides, the CDR3 is TGTGCCAGCAGCCTCGGACTAGCGGGAGGGCCGTACCAAGAGACCCAGTACTTC. V is TRBV7-6 and J is TRBJ2-5; 15 bases match TRBD2. This CDR3 region has 18 residues. The germline gives CDR1 SGHVS, CDR2 FNYEAQ. The junction had 7 bases not matched to a gene; V was cut back by 5 bases and J by 0 bases.

The CDR3 DNA is TGTGCCAGGAGAGCGACGGGAACGTGGGATGAAAAACTGTTTTTT. Translated, it gives CARRATGTWDEKLFF. This rearrangement joins TRBV2 to TRBJ1-4; D not certain. The CDR3 contains 15 residues. The germline V gene encodes CDR1 SNHLY and CDR2 FYNNEI. Trimming removed 9 bases at V and 6 bases at J, with 20 bases between.

The chain joins TRBV13 to TRBJ2-7, with 11 bases that match TRBD1. CDR1 and CDR2 (germline): PRHDT, FYEKMQ (reference sequence). The length of the CDR3 is 15 residues. The trim removed 5 bases at V and 6 bases at J, leaving 9 bases unmatched. CDR3 sequence reads: CASSGSGQGASEQYF. The CDR3, as DNA: TGTGCCAGCAGCGGATCCGGACAGGGGGCTAGCGAGCAGTACTTC.

This clone has a single count. The chain joins TRBV11-3 to TRBJ1-1; D not certain. The CDR3 totals 13 residues. Germline lookup yields CDR1 SGHNT and CDR2 YENEEA. The V end lost 5 bases, the J end lost 7 bases, and 14 bases lay between the germline ends. DNA for the CDR3: TGTGCCAGCAGCCCAAATCCTTGGGGTGAAGCTTTCTTT. Residues: CASSPNPWGEAFF.

This CDR3 is CASSPATRGDTQYF. The CDR3 region has the DNA TGTGCCAGCTCACCCGCCACACGCGGAGATACGCAGTATTTT. V and J are TRBV18 and TRBJ2-3, with D hard to call. The V end lost 3 bases, the J end lost 5 bases, and 12 bases lay between the germline ends. Looked up from germline, CDR1 is KGHSH and CDR2 is LQKENI. The CDR3 sequence is 14 residues long.

This sequence joins TRBV6-5 and TRBJ2-3, with no clear D. Germline V gives CDR1 MNHEY, CDR2 SVGAGI. Trimming stripped 6 bases from V and 1 base from J, with 14 bases between. This CDR3 region has 15 residues. DNA for the CDR3: TGTGCCAGCAGCCCGACGGGTCGTGGCACAGATACGCAGTATTTT. Translated: CASSPTGRGTDTQYF.